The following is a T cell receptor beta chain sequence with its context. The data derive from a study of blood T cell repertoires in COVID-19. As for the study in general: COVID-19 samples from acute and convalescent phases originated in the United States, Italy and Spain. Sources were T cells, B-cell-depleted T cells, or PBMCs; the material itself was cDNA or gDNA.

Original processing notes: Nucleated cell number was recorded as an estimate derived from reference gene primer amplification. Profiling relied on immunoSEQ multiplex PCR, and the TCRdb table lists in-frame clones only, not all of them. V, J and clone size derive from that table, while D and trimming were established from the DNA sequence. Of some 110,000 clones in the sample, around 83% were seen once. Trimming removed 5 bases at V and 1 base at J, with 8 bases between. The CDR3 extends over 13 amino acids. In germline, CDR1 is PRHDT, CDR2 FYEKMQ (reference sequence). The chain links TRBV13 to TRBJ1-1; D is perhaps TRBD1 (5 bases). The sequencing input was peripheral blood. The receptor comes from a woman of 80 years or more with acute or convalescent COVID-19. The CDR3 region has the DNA TGTGCCAGCAGCACAGGACGGAACACTGAAGCTTTCTTT. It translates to CASSTGRNTEAFF. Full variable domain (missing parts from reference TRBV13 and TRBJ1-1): AAGVIQSPRHLIKEKRETATLKCYPIPRHDTVYWYQQGPGQDPQFLISFYEKMQSDKGSIPDRFSAQQFSDYHSELNMSSLELGDSALYFCASSTGRNTEAFFGQGTRLTVV.